This paragraph reports one T cell receptor (beta chain). The data belong to a study of T cell changes during pregnancy in multiple sclerosis. Profiling relied on immunoSEQ multiplex PCR, and the TCRdb table lists in-frame clones only, not all of them. Of 65,000 to 75,000 clones listed, approximately 89% are singletons. Here the sequenced sample was peripheral blood, taken in the second trimester of pregnancy. This receptor was identified in a female donor with multiple sclerosis, enrolled in a pregnancy study.

In DNA, the CDR3 is TGTGCCAGCAGGGCAGGGGGAATGAACACTGAAGCTTTCTTT. The encoded protein is CASRAGGMNTEAFF. V usage is TRBV6-6 and J usage is TRBJ1-1, with 7 bases lining up with TRBD1. V gave up 6 bases and J gave up 0 bases; unmatched junction bases: 4. In germline, CDR1 is MNHNY, CDR2 SVGAGI (reference sequence). The length of the CDR3 is 14 residues.